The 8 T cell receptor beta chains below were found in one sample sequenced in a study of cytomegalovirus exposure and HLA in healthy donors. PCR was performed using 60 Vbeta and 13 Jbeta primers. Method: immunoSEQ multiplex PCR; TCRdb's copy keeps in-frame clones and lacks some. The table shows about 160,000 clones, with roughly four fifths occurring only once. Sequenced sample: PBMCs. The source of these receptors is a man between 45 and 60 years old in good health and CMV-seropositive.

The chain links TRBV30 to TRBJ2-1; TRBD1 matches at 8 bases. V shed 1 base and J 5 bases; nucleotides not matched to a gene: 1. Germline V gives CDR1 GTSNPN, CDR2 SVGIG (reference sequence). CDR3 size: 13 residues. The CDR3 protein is CAWSADRDNEQFF. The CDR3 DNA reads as TGTGCCTGGAGTGCGGACAGGGACAATGAGCAGTTCTTC.

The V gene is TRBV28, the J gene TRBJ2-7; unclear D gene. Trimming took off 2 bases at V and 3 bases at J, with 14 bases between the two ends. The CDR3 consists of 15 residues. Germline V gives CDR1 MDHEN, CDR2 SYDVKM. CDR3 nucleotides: TGTGCCAGCAGTTTAGATCCCCAACTTAACTACGAGCAGTACTTC. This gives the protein CASSLDPQLNYEQYF. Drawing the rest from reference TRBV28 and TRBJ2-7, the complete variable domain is DVKVTQSSRYLVKRTGEKVFLECVQDMDHENMFWYRQDPGLGLRLIYFSYDVKMKEKGDIPEGYSVSREKKERFSLILESASTNQTSMYLCASSLDPQLNYEQYFGPGTRLTVT.

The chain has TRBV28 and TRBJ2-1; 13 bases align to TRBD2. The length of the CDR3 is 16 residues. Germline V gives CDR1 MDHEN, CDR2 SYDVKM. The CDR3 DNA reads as TGTGCGTCTGGACTAGCGGGAGTTGGATCCTACAATGAGCAGTTCTTC. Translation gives CASGLAGVGSYNEQFF.

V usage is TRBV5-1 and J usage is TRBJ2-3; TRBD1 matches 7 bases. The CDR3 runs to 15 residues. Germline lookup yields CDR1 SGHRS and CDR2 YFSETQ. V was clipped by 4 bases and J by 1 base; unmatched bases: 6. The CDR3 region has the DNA TGCGCCAGCAGCGGCCGGGACAGAGGCACAGATACGCAGTATTTT. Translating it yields CASSGRDRGTDTQYF.

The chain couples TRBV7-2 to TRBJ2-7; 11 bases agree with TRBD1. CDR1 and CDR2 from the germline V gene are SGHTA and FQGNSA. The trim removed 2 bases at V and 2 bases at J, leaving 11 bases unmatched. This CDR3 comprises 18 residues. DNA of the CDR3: TGTGCCAGCAGCTTACGTACGGAGGGACAGGGGGTTCCCTACGAGCAGTACTTC. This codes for CASSLRTEGQGVPYEQYF.

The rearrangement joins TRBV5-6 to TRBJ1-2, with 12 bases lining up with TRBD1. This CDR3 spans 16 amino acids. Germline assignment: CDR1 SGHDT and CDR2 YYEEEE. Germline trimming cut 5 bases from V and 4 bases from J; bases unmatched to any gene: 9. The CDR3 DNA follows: TGTGCCAGCAGGGCCGCTGGGACAGGGGGCGGCTATGGCTACACCTTC. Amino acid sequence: CASRAAGTGGGYGYTF.

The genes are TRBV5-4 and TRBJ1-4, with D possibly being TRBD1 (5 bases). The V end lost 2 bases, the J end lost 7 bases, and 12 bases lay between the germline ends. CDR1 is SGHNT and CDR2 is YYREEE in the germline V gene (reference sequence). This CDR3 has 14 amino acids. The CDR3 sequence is CASSFGQGGEKLFF. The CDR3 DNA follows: TGTGCCAGCAGCTTTGGGCAGGGAGGTGAAAAACTGTTTTTT.

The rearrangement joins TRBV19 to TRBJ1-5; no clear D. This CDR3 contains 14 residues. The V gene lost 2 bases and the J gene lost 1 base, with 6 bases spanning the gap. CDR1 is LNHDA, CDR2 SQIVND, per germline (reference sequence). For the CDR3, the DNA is TGTGCCAGTAGTATACATGGCAGCAATCAGCCCCAGCATTTT. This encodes CASSIHGSNQPQHF.